This T cell receptor (beta chain) came from a study of cytomegalovirus exposure and HLA in healthy donors. This clone was detected only once. Its antigen is still unknown. All the people who gave samples were healthy bone marrow donors. Overall study results and limits: TCR beta sequences reportedly predicted most subjects' HLA-A and HLA-B alleles accurately. Analysis was carried out at a later point, and it linked a missense DCLRE1C variant to TCR beta V- and J-gene trimming.

The CDR3 totals 14 residues. V lost 4 bases and J lost 0, with 7 bases in between. Germline loops: CDR1 MNHNS, CDR2 SASEGT. PCR amplification relied on 60 Vbeta primers (plus 13 Jbeta primers). Sequenced by immunoSEQ multiplex PCR; TCRdb stores in-frame clones only, minus some. The sample records more than 150,000 clones, 77% being singletons. Sequencing input: PBMCs. This sequence originates from a man between 18 and 29 years old in good health and CMV-seronegative. This chain connects TRBV6-1 to TRBJ1-5; D unclear. The chain's CDR3 is CASSVSLSNQPQHF. The DNA for the CDR3 is TGTGCCAGCAGTGTTTCTCTTAGCAATCAGCCCCAGCATTTT.